The text below deals with one T cell receptor beta chain. The CDR3 length is 15 residues. Germline-derived CDR1 and CDR2 are MNHNY and SVGAGI (reference sequence). Between the trimmed V and J ends, which lost 7 bases and 6 bases, there was a span of 22 bases. These data originate in a study of blood T cell repertoires in COVID-19. Across the whole study: Donors in the United States, Italy and Spain gave samples during acute or convalescent COVID-19.

In the original workflow: Using reference gene primer amplification, nucleated cell counts were estimated. TCRdb's table, derived via immunoSEQ multiplex PCR, lists solely in-frame clones and lacks some. The V and J calls and clone size are taken from that table; D and trimming were inferred from the DNA. This table has roughly 250,000 clones, 75% to 85% appearing once. Sequencing used peripheral blood. The clonotype originates from a woman in her sixties or seventies with active or convalescent COVID-19. The chain couples TRBV6-6 to TRBJ2-7; possible D gene TRBD1, 5 bases. The CDR3 bases are TGTGCCAGCACCGAATCCCAGGGCAGAACGCCCGAGCAGTACTTC. Protein sequence: CASTESQGRTPEQYF.